The next 30 T cell receptor beta chains were all read from a single sample in a study of blood T cells in healthy people across ages. Through a sample-barcoded 5' primer and a J-beta primer mix, a second PCR was run for about 6 to 12 cycles. MiXCR, applied by TCRdb to the 5' RACE reads, yields one record per CDR3 protein. The table has about 800,000 distinct CDR3 sequences, more than 35% seen once; the top ten hold roughly 18%. The sample taken for sequencing was blood. Receptor source: a man older than 75 in good health.

The V call is TRBV18, the J call TRBJ2-1; D gene unclear. Per the germline V gene, CDR1 is KGHSH and CDR2 is LQKENI. Trimming cost V 3 bases and J 7 bases, with 7 bases left between them. The CDR3 runs to 12 residues. The CDR3 DNA reads as TGTGCCAGCTCACCCATGTTGAATGAGCAGTTCTTC. Its translation is CASSPMLNEQFF.

CDR3 DNA: TGTGCCAGCAGTTACCAGCCAGTTTCCTACAATGAGCAGTTCTTC. Amino acids: CASSYQPVSYNEQFF. The chain employs TRBV6-6 and TRBJ2-1; D is unclear. V was trimmed by 2 bases and J by 1 base, leaving 9 bases between them. Germline values: CDR1 MNHNY, CDR2 SVGAGI (reference sequence). The CDR3 length is 15 residues.

The V gene is TRBV7-2, the J gene TRBJ2-1; the D call may be TRBD1 or TRBD2 (6 bases each). Deletions cut 4 bases from V and 13 bases from J, with 23 bases between. The CDR3 contains 15 residues. In germline, CDR1 is SGHTA, CDR2 FQGNSA. CDR3 DNA: TGTGCCAGCAGCTCCTTGGGGGGCGGGGAAGAGACCCAGTTCTTC. This sequence encodes CASSSLGGGEETQFF.

V and J are TRBV27 and TRBJ2-7; a possible D gene is TRBD1 (5 bases). Germline V CDR1 and CDR2: MNHEY, SMNVEV (reference sequence). The CDR3 contains 13 residues. CDR3 coding DNA: TGTGGCACGGCCAGGGCCGCCTCCTACGAGCAGTACTTC. Translating it yields CGTARAASYEQYF.

The rearrangement links TRBV7-3 to TRBJ2-5, with D hard to call. Matching the DNA end better, TRBJ2-7 makes the J call doubtful. The CDR3 consists of 15 residues. CDR1 is SGHTA and CDR2 is FQGTGA in the germline V gene. In DNA form, the CDR3 reads TGTGCCAGCAGCTTATTAGGGCAGATTGGCGACGAGCAGTACTTC. The encoded protein is CASSLLGQIGDEQYF.

This clonotype was recorded only once. The chain is built from TRBV12-3 or TRBV12-4 and TRBJ1-1; D gene ambiguous. This CDR3 contains 12 residues. V was cut by 7 bases and J by 8 bases, with 14 bases left in between. The CDR3 nucleotides are TGTGCCAGCACGGCTCTCTCGGTAGAAGCTTTCTTT. It codes for CASTALSVEAFF.

The chain links TRBV5-1 to TRBJ2-5, with TRBD2 as a possible D gene (5 bases). Trimming took 4 bases from V and 5 from J, leaving 12 bases between them. The CDR3 consists of 13 residues. Germline lookup yields CDR1 SGHRS and CDR2 YFSETQ. Here the CDR3 reads CASSLGELETQYF. In DNA form, the CDR3 reads TGCGCCAGCAGCCTCGGGGAGCTGGAGACCCAGTACTTC.

This clonotype came up many times. The V gene is TRBV29-1, the J gene TRBJ2-3; the match to TRBD2 covers 8 bases. Losses at the gene ends were 2 bases for V and 5 bases for J; bases not matched to a gene: 9. Germline values: CDR1 SQVTM, CDR2 ANQGSEA. The CDR3 is 15 residues long. The CDR3 sequence: CSVEIEAGVEDTQYF. CDR3 bases: TGCAGCGTTGAAATAGAAGCGGGAGTGGAAGATACGCAGTATTTT.

The DNA of the CDR3 is TGCGCCAGCAGCCCAGGACAGAATTACAATGAGCAGTACTTC. Amino acids: CASSPGQNYNEQYF. This rearrangement joins TRBV5-1 to TRBJ2-5; weak D call: TRBD1 (6 bases). CDR1 is SGHRS and CDR2 is YFSETQ in the germline V gene. There are 14 residues in the CDR3. Trimming took off 4 bases at V and 11 bases at J, with 21 bases between the two ends. The whole variable domain, remainder taken from reference TRBV5-1 and TRBJ2-5, is KAGVTQTPRYLIKTRGQQVTLSCSPISGHRSVSWYQQTPGQGLQFLFEYFSETQRNKGNFPGRFSGRQFSNSRSEMNVSTLELGDSALYLCASSPGQNYNEQYFGPGTRLLVL.

This clonotype was observed a few times. The chain employs TRBV29-1 and TRBJ2-4, with TRBD1 matching 8 bases. Trimming removed 6 bases from V and 12 bases from J; junction bases left unmatched: 7. In germline, CDR1 is SQVTM, CDR2 ANQGSEA. The CDR3 consists of 11 residues. CDR3 DNA sequence: TGCAGCGTCGCACACAGGGGGGATCAGTACTTC. This gives the protein CSVAHRGDQYF.

V gene TRBV5-5 combines with J gene TRBJ1-1; D unresolved. CDR1 and CDR2 from the germline V gene are SGHKS and YYEKEE (reference sequence). V shed 6 bases and J shed 7 bases, with 10 bases lying between them. The length of the CDR3 is 11 residues. DNA of the CDR3: TGTGCCAGCACTGTGGGGAATGAAGCTTTCTTT. Its protein product is CASTVGNEAFF. Variable domain in full (rest from reference TRBV5-5 and TRBJ1-1): DAGVTQSPTHLIKTRGQQVTLRCSPISGHKSVSWYQQVLGQGPQFIFQYYEKEERGRGNFPDRFSARQFPNYSSELNVNALLLGDSALYLCASTVGNEAFFGQGTRLTVV.

This clonotype was seen only a few times. V usage is TRBV5-1 and J usage is TRBJ2-5; 7 nucleotides match TRBD1. In germline, CDR1 is SGHRS, CDR2 YFSETQ. The CDR3 length is 15 residues. V lost 2 bases to trimming and J lost 11 bases; unmatched junction nucleotides: 15. CDR3 in amino acids: CASSFEGGAINEQYF. Here the CDR3 DNA reads TGCGCCAGCAGCTTCGAAGGGGGCGCGATCAATGAGCAGTACTTC. Drawing the rest from reference TRBV5-1 and TRBJ2-5, the complete variable domain is KAGVTQTPRYLIKTRGQQVTLSCSPISGHRSVSWYQQTPGQGLQFLFEYFSETQRNKGNFPGRFSGRQFSNSRSEMNVSTLELGDSALYLCASSFEGGAINEQYFGPGTRLLVL.

Note on this clonotype: The germline gene is not matched at one end of the junction; a read error may be the cause. This chain uses TRBV3-1 with TRBJ2-7; the D gene could be TRBD1 or TRBD2 (5 bases each). Germline V gene data show CDR1 as LGHDT and CDR2 as YNNKEL (reference sequence). The CDR3 has 17 residues. Written as DNA, the CDR3 is TGTGCCAGCAGCCAAGATCGGTGGGTTGGGGGTTCCTTCGAGCAGTACTTC. Protein: CASSQDRWVGGSFEQYF.

The rearrangement links TRBV5-1 to TRBJ2-1; TRBD2 aligns across 8 bases. V was pared by 0 bases and J by 10 bases, with 9 bases of the junction left unmatched. CDR1 and CDR2 (germline): SGHRS, YFSETQ. There are 15 residues in the CDR3. In nucleotides, the CDR3 is TGCGCCAGCAGCTTGGGTATCGGGAGGGCCCAGGAGCAGTTCTTC. Translated, it gives CASSLGIGRAQEQFF. Looking up the rest from reference TRBV5-1 and TRBJ2-1 gives the full variable domain: KAGVTQTPRYLIKTRGQQVTLSCSPISGHRSVSWYQQTPGQGLQFLFEYFSETQRNKGNFPGRFSGRQFSNSRSEMNVSTLELGDSALYLCASSLGIGRAQEQFFGPGTRLTVL.

This clonotype was observed once. This rearrangement joins TRBV12-3 or TRBV12-4 to TRBJ1-1, with D unresolved. The CDR3 runs 12 residues. Trimming left V 4 bases short and J 7 bases short, with 10 bases between. DNA for the CDR3: TGTGCCAGCAGTTCCGTTGGACGTGAAGCTTTCTTT. Its translation: CASSSVGREAFF.

The chain joins TRBV4-3 to TRBJ1-2, with a possible D match to TRBD1 (6 bases). V lost 4 bases, J lost 0 bases, and 9 bases lay in between. Germline V CDR1 and CDR2: LGHNA, YSLEER. This CDR3 spans 14 amino acids. DNA for the CDR3: TGCGCCAGCAGCCGAGGACAGCCTAACTATGGCTACACCTTC. It is translated as CASSRGQPNYGYTF.

This rearrangement joins TRBV5-1 to TRBJ2-1, with 9 bases fitting TRBD1. Germline trimming cut 1 base from V and 8 bases from J; bases unmatched to any gene: 7. The CDR3 runs 15 residues. Germline CDR1 SGHRS, CDR2 YFSETQ. Written as DNA, the CDR3 is TGCGCCAGCAGCTTGACAGGGGGCAATTTTGATGAGCAGTTCTTC. Translated, it gives CASSLTGGNFDEQFF.

The V call is TRBV28, the J call TRBJ1-2; D is uncertain. V lost 3 bases and J 4 bases, leaving 18 bases between the germline ends. This CDR3 spans 16 amino acids. Germline-derived CDR1 and CDR2 are MDHEN and SYDVKM. DNA for the CDR3: TGTGCCAGCAGTTTGGAAGGTGGCGCCTCCTCCTATGGCTACACCTTC. This encodes CASSLEGGASSYGYTF.

The chain uses TRBV12-3 or TRBV12-4 and TRBJ1-5, with TRBD1 matching over 9 bases. Trimming removed 6 bases from V and 4 bases from J; junction bases left unmatched: 4. The CDR3 contains 14 residues. The CDR3 nucleotides read TGTGCCAGCAGGGGACAGGGTCCAAATCAGCCCCAGCATTTT. It is translated as CASRGQGPNQPQHF.

J is TRBJ2-7 and V is TRBV24-1; D call uncertain. Deletions cut 3 bases from V and 4 bases from J, with 9 bases between. CDR1 is KGHDR and CDR2 is SFDVKD in the germline V gene. The CDR3 consists of 13 residues. The CDR3 DNA is TGTGCCACCAGTGATCCGACGGGTTACGAGCAGTACTTC. Its protein product is CATSDPTGYEQYF.

This clonotype was recorded a few times. The chain links TRBV9 to TRBJ2-2; D unclear. Germline CDR1 is SGDLS and CDR2 is YYNGEE. There are 15 residues in the CDR3. Trimming stripped 0 bases from V and 3 bases from J, with 9 bases between. The CDR3 sequence is CASSVVVGYTGELFF. The DNA for the CDR3 is TGTGCCAGCAGCGTAGTCGTCGGCTACACCGGGGAGCTGTTTTTT.

This clonotype was detected ten times or more. This sequence joins TRBV9 and TRBJ2-6; D gene unclear. Germline V CDR1 and CDR2: SGDLS, YYNGEE. Trimming stripped 3 bases from V and 2 bases from J, with 6 bases between. The CDR3 has 14 amino acids. The DNA of the CDR3 is TGTGCCAGCAGCGACCCAACTGGGGCCAACGTCCTGACTTTC. It codes for CASSDPTGANVLTF.

About this clonotype itself: The CDR3 carries no conserved terminal phenylalanine or tryptophan, so it likely arises from a read error. This chain uses TRBV29-1 with TRBJ2-1; D gene unclear. CDR1 is SQVTM and CDR2 is ANQGSEA in the germline V gene. This CDR3 is built from 13 residues. V lost 4 bases to trimming and J lost 1 base, with 8 bases between them. Written as DNA, the CDR3 is TGCAGCGTTGTGCTATTTTCCTACAATGAGCAGTTCATC. It yields the protein CSVVLFSYNEQFI.

This clonotype was picked up many times. The chain carries TRBV9 and TRBJ2-3; TRBD2 might be the D (6 bases). Between the trimmed V and J ends, which lost 0 bases and 8 bases, there was a span of 16 bases. The CDR3 extends over 15 amino acids. Germline CDR1 reads SGDLS; CDR2 reads YYNGEE. The CDR3 here is CASSVAPPGEGTQYF. The CDR3 DNA reads TGTGCCAGCAGCGTAGCCCCCCCGGGAGAAGGTACGCAGTATTTT.

This clonotype was found a few times. This chain connects TRBV3-1 to TRBJ2-1; tentatively, D is TRBD1 or TRBD2 (5 bases each). CDR3 length: 15 amino acids. CDR1 LGHDT and CDR2 YNNKEL come from the germline V gene (reference sequence). The germline V and J ends were trimmed by 1 base and 6 bases, with 13 bases remaining between them. The CDR3: CASSQGRGAPNEQFF. Written as DNA, the CDR3 is TGTGCCAGCAGCCAAGGAAGAGGGGCCCCCAATGAGCAGTTCTTC.

The table lists this clonotype with a few counts. The chain carries TRBV21-1 and TRBJ2-1; the table's D call, TRBD2, has no DNA check behind it. TRBV21-1 is a listed pseudogene. The CDR3 covers 15 residues. As DNA, the CDR3 is TGTGCCAGCAGCAAAGGGGGACTAGCGGGTCATGAGCAGTTCTTC. This sequence encodes CASSKGGLAGHEQFF.

This chain uses TRBV6-6 with TRBJ1-5; D gene unclear. The germline V gene has CDR1 MNHNY and CDR2 SVGAGI (reference sequence). V was pared by 0 bases and J by 5 bases, with 8 bases between. The CDR3 runs 14 residues. The chain's CDR3 is CASSYSGSYQPQHF. CDR3 nucleotide sequence: TGTGCCAGCAGTTACTCGGGCAGTTATCAGCCCCAGCATTTT.

This chain links TRBV30 with TRBJ2-1; tentative D call: TRBD2 (6 bases). From germline, CDR1 is GTSNPN and CDR2 SVGIG (reference sequence). V shed 7 bases and J shed 7 bases, with 20 bases lying between them. The CDR3 spans 14 residues. The CDR3 bases are TGTGCCTACGCCGTGACTAGTCCCATAAATGAGCAGTTCTTC. Residues: CAYAVTSPINEQFF.

The genes are TRBV7-3 and TRBJ2-1, with 9 positions matching TRBD2. Gene TRBJ2-7 matches the end of the DNA better, so the J call may be wrong. Germline loops: CDR1 SGHTA, CDR2 FQGTGA. The CDR3 consists of 18 residues. In DNA, the CDR3 is TGTGCCAGCAGCTTAATCTCTAGCGGGGTTTACTCCTACAATGAGCAGTACTTC. This codes for CASSLISSGVYSYNEQYF.

The gene calls are TRBV30 and TRBJ2-7; TRBD1 matches 8 bases. CDR3 length: 13 residues. After removal of 2 bases from V and 2 bases from J, the junction contained 2 bases not matched to a gene. Germline values: CDR1 GTSNPN, CDR2 SVGIG (reference sequence). Here the CDR3 DNA reads TGTGCCTGGAGTCCGGGACAGGCCTACGAGCAGTACTTC. Its translation is CAWSPGQAYEQYF.